Sequencing of this T cell receptor beta chain was carried out in a study of blood T cell repertoires in COVID-19. Assay used: immunoSEQ multiplex PCR; TCRdb lists only in-frame clones, some missing. The table shows 90,000 to 120,000 clones, with 80% to 85% occurring only once. Trimming cost V 5 bases and J 5 bases; bases outside gene matches: 9. The CDR3 is made up of 17 amino acids. Looked up from germline, CDR1 is SEHNR and CDR2 is FQNEAQ (reference sequence). The rearrangement links TRBV7-9 to TRBJ2-1; 13 nucleotides match TRBD2. The sample consisted of peripheral blood. The sequence was obtained from a human donor in a cohort sampled during active COVID-19. CDR3 amino acids: CASSIRTSGSTDNEQFF. The DNA of the CDR3 is TGTGCCAGCAGCATAAGGACTAGCGGGAGTACCGACAATGAGCAGTTCTTC.